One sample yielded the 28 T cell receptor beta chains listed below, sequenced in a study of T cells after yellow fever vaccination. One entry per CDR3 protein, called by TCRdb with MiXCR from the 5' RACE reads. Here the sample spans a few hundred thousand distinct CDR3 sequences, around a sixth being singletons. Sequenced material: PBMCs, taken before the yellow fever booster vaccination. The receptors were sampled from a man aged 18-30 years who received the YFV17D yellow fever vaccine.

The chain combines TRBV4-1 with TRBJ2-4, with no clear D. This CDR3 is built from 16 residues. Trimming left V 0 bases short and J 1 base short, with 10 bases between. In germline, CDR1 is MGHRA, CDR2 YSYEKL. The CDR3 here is CASSQDSAGAKNIQYF. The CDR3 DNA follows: TGCGCCAGCAGCCAAGATTCGGCCGGTGCCAAAAACATTCAGTACTTC.

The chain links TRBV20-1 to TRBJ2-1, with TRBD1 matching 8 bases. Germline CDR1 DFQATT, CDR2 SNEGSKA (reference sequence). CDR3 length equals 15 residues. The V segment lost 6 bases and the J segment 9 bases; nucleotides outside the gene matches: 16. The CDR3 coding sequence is TGCAGTGCCAGCTTCCCGCCAGGGGGCTATGGTGAGCAGTTCTTC. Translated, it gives CSASFPPGGYGEQFF.

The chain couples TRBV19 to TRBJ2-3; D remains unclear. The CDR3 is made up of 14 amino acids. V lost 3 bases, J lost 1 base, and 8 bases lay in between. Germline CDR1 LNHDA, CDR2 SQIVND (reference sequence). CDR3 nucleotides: TGTGCCAGTAGTATCGTCAGTGGCACAGATACGCAGTATTTT. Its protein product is CASSIVSGTDTQYF.

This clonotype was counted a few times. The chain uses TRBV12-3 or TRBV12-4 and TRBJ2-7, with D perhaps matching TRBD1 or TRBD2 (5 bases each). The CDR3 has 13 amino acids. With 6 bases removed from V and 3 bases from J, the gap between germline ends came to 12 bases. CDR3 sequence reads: CASSGRGRYEQYF. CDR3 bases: TGTGCCAGCAGCGGACGGGGCCGCTACGAGCAGTACTTC.

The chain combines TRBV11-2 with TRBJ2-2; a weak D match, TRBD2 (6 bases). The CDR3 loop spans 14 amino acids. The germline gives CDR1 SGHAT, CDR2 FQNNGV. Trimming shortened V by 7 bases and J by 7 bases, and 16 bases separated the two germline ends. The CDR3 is CASTQGGISGELFF. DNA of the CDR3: TGTGCCAGCACTCAAGGAGGGATCAGCGGGGAGCTGTTTTTT. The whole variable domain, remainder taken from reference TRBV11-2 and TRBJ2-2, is EAGVAQSPRYKIIEKRQSVAFWCNPISGHATLYWYQQILGQGPKLLIQFQNNGVVDDSQLPKDRFSAERLKGVDSTLKIQPAKLEDSAVYLCASTQGGISGELFFGEGSRLTVL.

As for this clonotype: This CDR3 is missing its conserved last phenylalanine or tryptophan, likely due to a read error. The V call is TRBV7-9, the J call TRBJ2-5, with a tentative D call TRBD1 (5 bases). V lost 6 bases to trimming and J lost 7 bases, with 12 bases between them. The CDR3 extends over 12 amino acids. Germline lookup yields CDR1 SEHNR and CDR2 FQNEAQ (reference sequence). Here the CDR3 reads CASRVGPGTQYY. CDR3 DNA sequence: TGTGCCAGCAGGGTGGGGCCGGGGACCCAGTACTAC.

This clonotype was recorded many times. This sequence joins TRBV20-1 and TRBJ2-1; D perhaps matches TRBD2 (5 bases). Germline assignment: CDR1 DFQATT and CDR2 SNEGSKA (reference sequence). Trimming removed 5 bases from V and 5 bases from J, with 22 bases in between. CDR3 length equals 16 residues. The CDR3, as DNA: TGCAGTGCTTTCCCCTTCACTAGTCGAGGTGACAATGAGCAGTTCTTC. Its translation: CSAFPFTSRGDNEQFF.

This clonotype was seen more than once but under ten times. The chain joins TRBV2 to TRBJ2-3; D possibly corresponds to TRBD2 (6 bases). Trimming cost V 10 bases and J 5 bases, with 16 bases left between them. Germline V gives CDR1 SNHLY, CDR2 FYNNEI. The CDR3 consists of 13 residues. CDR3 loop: CATRTKRGDTQYF. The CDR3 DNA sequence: TGTGCCACCAGGACTAAGAGGGGAGATACGCAGTATTTT. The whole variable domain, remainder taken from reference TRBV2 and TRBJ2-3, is EPEVTQTPSHQVTQMGQEVILRCVPISNHLYFYWYRQILGQKVEFLVSFYNNEISEKSEIFDDQFSVERPDGSNFTLKIRSTKLEDSAMYFCATRTKRGDTQYFGPGTRLTVL.

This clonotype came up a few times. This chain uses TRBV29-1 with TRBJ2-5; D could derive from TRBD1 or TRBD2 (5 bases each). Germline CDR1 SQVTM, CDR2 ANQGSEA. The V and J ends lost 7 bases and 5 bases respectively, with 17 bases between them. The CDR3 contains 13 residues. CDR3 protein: CSGSLTGPETQYF. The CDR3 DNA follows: TGCAGCGGATCTCTAACGGGGCCGGAGACCCAGTACTTC.

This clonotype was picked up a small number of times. CDR3 amino acids: CSAPIQSNYGYTF. DNA for the CDR3: TGCAGTGCCCCGATACAATCGAACTATGGCTACACCTTC. The gene calls are TRBV20-1 and TRBJ1-2; unclear D gene. The ends were cut back, 6 bases at V and 2 bases at J, with 13 bases in the middle. The CDR3 covers 13 residues. Per the germline V gene, CDR1 is DFQATT and CDR2 is SNEGSKA (reference sequence).

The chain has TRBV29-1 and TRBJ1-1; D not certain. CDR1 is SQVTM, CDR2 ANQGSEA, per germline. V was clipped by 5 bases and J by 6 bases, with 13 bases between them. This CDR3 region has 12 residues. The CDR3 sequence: CSVSPLRPEAFF. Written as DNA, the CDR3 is TGCAGCGTTTCCCCCCTAAGGCCTGAAGCTTTCTTT.

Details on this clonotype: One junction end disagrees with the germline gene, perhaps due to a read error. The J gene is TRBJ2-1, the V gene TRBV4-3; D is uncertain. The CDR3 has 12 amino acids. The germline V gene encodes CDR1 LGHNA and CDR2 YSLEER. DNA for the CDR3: TGCGCCAGCAGCCAAGCCTACAATGATCAGTTCTTC. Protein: CASSQAYNDQFF.

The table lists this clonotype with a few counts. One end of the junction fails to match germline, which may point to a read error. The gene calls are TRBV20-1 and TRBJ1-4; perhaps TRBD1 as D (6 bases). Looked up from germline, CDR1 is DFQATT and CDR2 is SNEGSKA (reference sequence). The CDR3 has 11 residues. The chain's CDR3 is CSAWRQVRNIF. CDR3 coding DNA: TGCAGTGCTTGGCGACAGGTCCGGAACATTTTT.

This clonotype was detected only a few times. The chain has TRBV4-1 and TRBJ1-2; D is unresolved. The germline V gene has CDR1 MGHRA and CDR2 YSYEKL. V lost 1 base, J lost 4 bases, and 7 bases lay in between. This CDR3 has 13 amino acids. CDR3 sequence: CASSQVLGYGYTF. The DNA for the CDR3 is TGCGCCAGCAGCCAAGTCTTGGGCTATGGCTACACCTTC.

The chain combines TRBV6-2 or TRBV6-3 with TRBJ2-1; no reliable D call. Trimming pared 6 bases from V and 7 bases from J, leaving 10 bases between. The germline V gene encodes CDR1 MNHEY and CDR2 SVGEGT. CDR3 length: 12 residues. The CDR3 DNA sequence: TGTGCCAGCAGGCACGGACGGAATGAGCAGTTCTTC. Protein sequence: CASRHGRNEQFF.

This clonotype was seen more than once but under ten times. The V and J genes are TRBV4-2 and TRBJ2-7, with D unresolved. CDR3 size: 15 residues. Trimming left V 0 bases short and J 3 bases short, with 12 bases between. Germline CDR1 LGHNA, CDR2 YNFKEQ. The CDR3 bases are TGTGCCAGCAGCCAAGATCTAGAGGCATTCTACGAGCAGTACGTC. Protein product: CASSQDLEAFYEQYV.

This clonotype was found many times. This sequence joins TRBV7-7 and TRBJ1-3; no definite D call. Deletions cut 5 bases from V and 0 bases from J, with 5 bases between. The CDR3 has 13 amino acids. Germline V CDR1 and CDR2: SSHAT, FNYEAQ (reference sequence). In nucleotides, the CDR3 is TGTGCCAGCAGCCCCAGCTCTGGAAACACCATATATTTT. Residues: CASSPSSGNTIYF.

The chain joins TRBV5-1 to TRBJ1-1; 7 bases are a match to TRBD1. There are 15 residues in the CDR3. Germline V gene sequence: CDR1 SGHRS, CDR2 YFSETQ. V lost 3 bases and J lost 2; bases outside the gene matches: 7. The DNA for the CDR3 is TGCGCCAGCAGCTACAGACAGGGACAAAACACTGAAGCTTTCTTT. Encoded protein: CASSYRQGQNTEAFF.

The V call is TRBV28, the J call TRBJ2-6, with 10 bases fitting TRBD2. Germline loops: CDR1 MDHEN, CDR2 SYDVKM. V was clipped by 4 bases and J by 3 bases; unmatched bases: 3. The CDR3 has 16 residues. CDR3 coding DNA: TGTGCCAGCAGTTCCGGACTAGCGGTTGGGGCCAACGTCCTGACTTTC. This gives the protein CASSSGLAVGANVLTF.

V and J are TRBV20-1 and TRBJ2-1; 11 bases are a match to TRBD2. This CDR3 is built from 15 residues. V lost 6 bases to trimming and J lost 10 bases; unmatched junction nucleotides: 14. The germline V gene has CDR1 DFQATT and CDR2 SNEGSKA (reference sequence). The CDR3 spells CSAVVLAGGPGEQFF. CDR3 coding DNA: TGCAGTGCGGTCGTTTTAGCGGGGGGGCCGGGAGAGCAGTTCTTC.

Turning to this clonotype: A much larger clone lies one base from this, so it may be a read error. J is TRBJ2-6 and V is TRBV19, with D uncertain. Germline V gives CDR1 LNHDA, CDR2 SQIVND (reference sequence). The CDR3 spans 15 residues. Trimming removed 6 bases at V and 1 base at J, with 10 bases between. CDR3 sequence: CASSSKGSGANVLTF. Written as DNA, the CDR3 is TGTGCCAGTAGCAGCAAGGGTTCTGGGGCCAACGTCCTGACTTTC.

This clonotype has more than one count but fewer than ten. This chain's CDR3 is CASKAPYNEQFF. As DNA, the CDR3 is TGTGCCAGCAAAGCACCCTACAATGAGCAGTTCTTC. This sequence joins TRBV28 and TRBJ2-1; D not resolved. Trimming left V 7 bases short and J 2 bases short, with 6 bases between. Germline CDR1 and CDR2: MDHEN and SYDVKM. CDR3 size: 12 residues.

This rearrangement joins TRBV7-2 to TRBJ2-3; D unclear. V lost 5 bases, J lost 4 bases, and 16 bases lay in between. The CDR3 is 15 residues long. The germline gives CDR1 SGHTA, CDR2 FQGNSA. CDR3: CASSPNYARADTQYF. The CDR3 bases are TGTGCCAGCAGCCCCAATTACGCTAGGGCAGATACGCAGTATTTT.

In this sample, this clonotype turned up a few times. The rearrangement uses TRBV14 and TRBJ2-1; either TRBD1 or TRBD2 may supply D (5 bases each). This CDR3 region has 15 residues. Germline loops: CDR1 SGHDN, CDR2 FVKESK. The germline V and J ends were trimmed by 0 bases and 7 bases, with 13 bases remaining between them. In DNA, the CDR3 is TGTGCCAGCAGCCAAGAGTGGGACCTAGGAAATGAGCAGTTCTTC. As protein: CASSQEWDLGNEQFF.

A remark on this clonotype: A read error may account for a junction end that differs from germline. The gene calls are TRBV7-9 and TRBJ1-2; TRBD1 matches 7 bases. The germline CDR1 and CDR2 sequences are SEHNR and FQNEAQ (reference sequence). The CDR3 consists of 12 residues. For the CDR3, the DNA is TGCGCCAGCATCGAAACAGGGGATGGCTACACCTTC. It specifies CASIETGDGYTF.

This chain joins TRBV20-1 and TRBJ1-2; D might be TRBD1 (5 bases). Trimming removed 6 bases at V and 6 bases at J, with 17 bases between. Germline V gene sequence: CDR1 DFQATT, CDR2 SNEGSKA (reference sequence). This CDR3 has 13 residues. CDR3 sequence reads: CSAGLPGTNGYTF. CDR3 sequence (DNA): TGCAGTGCAGGACTCCCCGGGACTAATGGCTACACCTTC.

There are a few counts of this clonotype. CDR3 DNA: TGCGCCAGCAGCCTGACCAGGACAGGGGGAGGTGAGCAGTTCTTC. Its protein is CASSLTRTGGGEQFF. The V and J genes are TRBV5-1 and TRBJ2-1, with 10 positions matching TRBD1. The CDR3 runs to 15 residues. The germline V gene has CDR1 SGHRS and CDR2 YFSETQ. V dropped 4 bases and J dropped 9; count of bases not matched to a gene: 10. Drawing the rest from reference TRBV5-1 and TRBJ2-1, the complete variable domain is KAGVTQTPRYLIKTRGQQVTLSCSPISGHRSVSWYQQTPGQGLQFLFEYFSETQRNKGNFPGRFSGRQFSNSRSEMNVSTLELGDSALYLCASSLTRTGGGEQFFGPGTRLTVL.

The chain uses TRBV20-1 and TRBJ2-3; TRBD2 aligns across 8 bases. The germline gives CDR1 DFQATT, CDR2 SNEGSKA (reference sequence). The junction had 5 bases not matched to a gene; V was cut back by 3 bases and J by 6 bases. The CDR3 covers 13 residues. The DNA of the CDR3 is TGCAGTGCTAGTCAAGCGGGGGCGGATACGCAGTATTTT. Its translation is CSASQAGADTQYF.